Below are 21 T cell receptor beta chains sequenced from a single sample in a study of T cell repertoires in cytomegalovirus infection. TCRdb reanalysed the reads using MiXCR and keeps one entry per CDR3 protein. The table records around 320,000 distinct CDR3 sequences, more than 8% of them present only once. The source material was PBMCs. These receptors originate from a human donor in good health (CMV status not recorded). Some clones in this sample may be carry-over from other donors' samples.

At least ten counts were recorded for this clonotype. The rearrangement links TRBV18 to TRBJ1-5, with 10 nucleotides matching TRBD1. Germline CDR1 and CDR2: KGHSH and LQKENI. V trimming: 0 bases; J trimming: 3 bases; junction bases outside the gene matches: 2. The CDR3 totals 16 residues. DNA for the CDR3: TGTGCCAGCTCACCACCGGGACAGGGGTACAATCAGCCCCAGCATTTT. Amino acids: CASSPPGQGYNQPQHF.

This clonotype was picked up a small number of times. This chain links TRBV12-3 or TRBV12-4 with TRBJ2-7; TRBD1 matches 9 bases. There are 15 residues in the CDR3. J was trimmed by 4 bases and V by 6 bases; bases with no gene match: 10. CDR3 region: CASSARGTGNYEQYF. CDR3 sequence (DNA): TGTGCCAGCAGCGCCAGAGGGACAGGGAATTACGAGCAGTACTTC.

Ten or more counts support this clonotype. V and J are TRBV7-2 and TRBJ1-4; no clear D. Germline V lookup: CDR1 SGHTA, CDR2 FQGNSA. V was clipped by 1 base and J by 6 bases, with 12 bases between them. The CDR3 is made up of 15 amino acids. The CDR3 DNA is TGTGCCAGCAGCTTAGATCGGGCCGGGGATGAAAAACTGTTTTTT. This encodes CASSLDRAGDEKLFF.

The V gene is TRBV20-1, the J gene TRBJ1-1, with 9 bases aligning to TRBD1. Germline V lookup: CDR1 DFQATT, CDR2 SNEGSKA (reference sequence). The CDR3 sequence is 13 residues long. The CDR3 reads CSPGTGNRGEAFF. CDR3 bases: TGCAGCCCTGGGACAGGGAACAGGGGTGAAGCTTTCTTT.

This clonotype was counted between two and nine times. The genes are TRBV12-3 or TRBV12-4 and TRBJ1-2, with 11 positions matching TRBD1. V was pared by 5 bases and J by 4 bases, with 6 bases of the junction left unmatched. The CDR3 sequence is 15 residues long. Written as DNA, the CDR3 is TGTGCCAGCAGTCCCACGGACAGGGGGCCCTATGGCTACACCTTC. Translated, it gives CASSPTDRGPYGYTF.

This clonotype was counted between two and nine times. The chain links TRBV24-1 to TRBJ2-2; unclear D gene. CDR1 and CDR2 (germline): KGHDR, SFDVKD. V dropped 1 base and J dropped 6 bases, with 8 bases sitting between them. This CDR3 contains 14 residues. DNA of the CDR3: TGTGCCACCAGTGATTTAAAGGAACCCGGGGAGCTGTTTTTT. It is translated as CATSDLKEPGELFF.

The chain is built from TRBV20-1 and TRBJ2-3; TRBD2 matches at 9 bases. This CDR3 is 15 amino acids long. The V gene end was trimmed by 3 bases and the J gene end by 4 bases; junction bases not matched to a gene: 8. Looked up from germline, CDR1 is DFQATT and CDR2 is SNEGSKA (reference sequence). The CDR3 region is CSASLAGRIADTQYF. In DNA form, the CDR3 reads TGCAGTGCTAGCCTAGCGGGGAGAATAGCAGATACGCAGTATTTT.

Ten or more counts support this clonotype. This rearrangement joins TRBV6-2 or TRBV6-3 to TRBJ1-5; 11 bases are shared with TRBD1. Germline V lookup: CDR1 MNHEY, CDR2 SVGEGT. This CDR3 spans 14 amino acids. With 4 bases clipped from V and 7 bases from J, the junction kept 3 bases outside the gene matches. CDR3 sequence (DNA): TGTGCCAGCAGTTGGACAGGGGGCGGACAGCCCCAGCATTTT. Translation gives CASSWTGGGQPQHF.

The chain is built from TRBV12-3 or TRBV12-4 and TRBJ1-5; D is ambiguous. Trimming took 5 bases from V and 7 from J, leaving 18 bases between them. The CDR3 has 15 amino acids. The DNA of the CDR3 is TGTGCCAGCAGTCGAACTCGGGGTTTAGGCCAGCCCCAGCATTTT. It translates to CASSRTRGLGQPQHF.

This clonotype appeared many times. This chain connects TRBV7-2 to TRBJ2-6; tentative D call: TRBD1 (6 bases). The germline V gene encodes CDR1 SGHTA and CDR2 FQGNSA. The CDR3 has 19 residues. V lost 1 base and J lost 4, with 20 bases in between. CDR3 coding DNA: TGTGCCAGCAGCTTAGAATCGGCCAGGGGCAGGCTCGGGGCCAACGTCCTGACTTTC. This sequence encodes CASSLESARGRLGANVLTF.

CDR3 protein: CASSLIRNAEKLFF. CDR3 DNA: TGTGCCAGCAGCTTAATCCGGAATGCTGAAAAACTGTTTTTT. The V gene is TRBV11-2, the J gene TRBJ1-4, with no clear D. This CDR3 has 14 residues. Trimming stripped 2 bases from V and 7 bases from J, with 11 bases between. Per germline, CDR1 SGHAT and CDR2 FQNNGV.

This clonotype showed up many times. Here the CDR3 reads CASSLGDLNTEAFF. In nucleotides, the CDR3 is TGTGCCAGCAGCTTAGGGGACTTGAACACTGAAGCTTTCTTT. The genes are TRBV7-6 and TRBJ1-1, with D perhaps matching TRBD1 (5 bases). The CDR3 is 14 amino acids. V was shortened by 1 base and J by 0 bases, with 6 bases between the two germline ends. Germline CDR1 SGHVS, CDR2 FNYEAQ.

V usage is TRBV6-1 and J usage is TRBJ2-1; TRBD2 matches at 9 bases. This CDR3 comprises 15 residues. Trimming removed 7 bases from V and 8 bases from J; junction bases left unmatched: 12. Germline V gene sequence: CDR1 MNHNS, CDR2 SASEGT. CDR3 coding DNA: TGTGCCAGCAACCTTCCGGGACTAGCTAGGTATGAGCAGTTCTTC. This gives the protein CASNLPGLARYEQFF.

The chain joins TRBV4-2 to TRBJ2-3; TRBD2 aligns across 10 bases. The CDR3 length is 17 residues. V lost 2 bases, J lost 4 bases, and 9 bases stayed unmatched. Looked up from germline, CDR1 is LGHNA and CDR2 is YNFKEQ. CDR3 amino acids: CASSQYGGSGGADTQYF. DNA for the CDR3: TGTGCCAGCAGCCAATACGGGGGCAGCGGGGGGGCAGATACGCAGTATTTT.

This clonotype was observed a few times. The rearrangement joins TRBV7-7 to TRBJ2-1, with 7 bases aligning to TRBD2. J gave up 6 bases and V 2 bases, and 13 bases lay outside the gene matches. This CDR3 spans 17 amino acids. The germline CDR1 and CDR2 sequences are SSHAT and FNYEAQ (reference sequence). The CDR3 region has the DNA TGTGCCAGCAGCTTAAGTAAGCGACGGGGGGAAATCAATGAGCAGTTCTTC. Its translation is CASSLSKRRGEINEQFF.

About this clonotype: No conserved phenylalanine or tryptophan ends this CDR3, so it is likely a read error. The chain carries TRBV27 and TRBJ2-3; 9 bases line up with TRBD2. Looked up from germline, CDR1 is MNHEY and CDR2 is SMNVEV (reference sequence). CDR3 length equals 14 residues. J was trimmed by 0 bases and V by 7 bases; bases with no gene match: 2. The CDR3: CASTSGVSTDTQYL. CDR3 coding DNA: TGTGCCAGCACTAGCGGGGTTAGCACAGATACGCAGTATCTT.

This clonotype came up a few times. V is TRBV6-2 or TRBV6-3 and J is TRBJ2-1; D not certain. The germline V gene has CDR1 MNHEY and CDR2 SVGEGT. Between the trimmed V and J ends, which lost 0 bases and 4 bases, there was a span of 4 bases. CDR3 length: 13 amino acids. CDR3 DNA: TGTGCCAGCAGTTACTCAACATACAATGAGCAGTTCTTC. Amino acids: CASSYSTYNEQFF.

The chain uses TRBV2 and TRBJ2-7, with D uncertain. CDR1 and CDR2 (germline): SNHLY, FYNNEI. The CDR3 has 15 amino acids. Trimming took 3 bases from V and 4 from J, leaving 16 bases between them. The CDR3: CASSEIGQMAYEQYF. The CDR3 nucleotides read TGTGCCAGCAGTGAGATAGGGCAGATGGCATACGAGCAGTACTTC. Together with reference TRBV2 and TRBJ2-7, the CDR3 gives the full variable domain: EPEVTQTPSHQVTQMGQEVILRCVPISNHLYFYWYRQILGQKVEFLVSFYNNEISEKSEIFDDQFSVERPDGSNFTLKIRSTKLEDSAMYFCASSEIGQMAYEQYFGPGTRLTVT.

The chain joins TRBV6-5 to TRBJ2-1; D gene ambiguous. This CDR3 comprises 13 residues. Trimming shortened V by 2 bases and J by 6 bases, and 8 bases separated the two germline ends. Germline V CDR1 and CDR2: MNHEY, SVGAGI. The CDR3 DNA follows: TGTGCCAGCAGTTACCAGTCAAGCAATGAGCAGTTCTTC. It codes for CASSYQSSNEQFF.

The chain uses TRBV6-5 and TRBJ2-7; the match to TRBD1 covers 8 bases. V was pared by 5 bases and J by 1 base, with 7 bases of the junction left unmatched. The CDR3 is 15 amino acids. Germline CDR1 and CDR2: MNHEY and SVGAGI. The CDR3, as DNA: TGTGCCAGCAGTAGACAGGGGACCCTGTCCTACGAGCAGTACTTC. Translating it yields CASSRQGTLSYEQYF.

The gene calls are TRBV12-3 or TRBV12-4 and TRBJ1-2; TRBD1 matches at 10 bases. CDR3 length: 15 amino acids. Losses at the gene ends were 4 bases for V and 7 bases for J; bases not matched to a gene: 9. The CDR3, as DNA: TGTGCCAGCAGTTCCGGATTGGGACAGGGGATTGGCTACACCTTC. It yields the protein CASSSGLGQGIGYTF.